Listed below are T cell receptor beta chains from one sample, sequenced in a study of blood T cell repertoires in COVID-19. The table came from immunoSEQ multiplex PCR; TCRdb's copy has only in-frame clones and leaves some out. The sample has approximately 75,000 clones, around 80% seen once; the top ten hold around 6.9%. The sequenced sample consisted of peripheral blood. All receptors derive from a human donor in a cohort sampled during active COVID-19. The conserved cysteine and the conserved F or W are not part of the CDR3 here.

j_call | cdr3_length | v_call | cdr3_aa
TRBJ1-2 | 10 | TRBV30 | ACPVAGIGYT
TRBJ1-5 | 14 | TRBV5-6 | ASSKGHFRGNQPQH
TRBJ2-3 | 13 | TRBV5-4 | ASSRAGEGRDTQY
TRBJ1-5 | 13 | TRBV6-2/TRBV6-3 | ASSPGTANNQPQH
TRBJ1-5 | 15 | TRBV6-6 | ASSPKAGGLSNQPQH
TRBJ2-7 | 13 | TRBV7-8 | ASSRAGTSGYEQY
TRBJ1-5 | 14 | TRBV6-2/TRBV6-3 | ASSSGTGISNQPQH
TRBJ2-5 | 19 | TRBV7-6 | ASSLTPRTSGGSGRQETQY
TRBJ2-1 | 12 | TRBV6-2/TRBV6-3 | ASSKDRGGNEQF
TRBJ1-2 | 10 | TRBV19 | ASSIASSGYT
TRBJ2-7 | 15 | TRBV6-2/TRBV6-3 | ASSYSPGQGVSYEQY
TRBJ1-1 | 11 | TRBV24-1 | ATSDSRSGGAF
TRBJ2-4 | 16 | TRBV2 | ASRIRLAGGLAKNIQY
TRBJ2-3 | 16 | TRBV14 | ASSQGLFGARGTDTQY
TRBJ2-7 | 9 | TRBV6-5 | ASSPAGEQY
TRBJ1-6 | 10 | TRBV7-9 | ASSLGTQALH
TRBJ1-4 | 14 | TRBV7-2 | ASSPSGQKANEKLF
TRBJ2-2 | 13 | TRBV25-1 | ASGRASGGYGELF
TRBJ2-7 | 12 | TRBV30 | AWSDPDRVREQY
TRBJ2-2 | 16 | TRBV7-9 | ASSLRSASGGVTGELF
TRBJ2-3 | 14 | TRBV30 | AWSSSHSGGADTQY
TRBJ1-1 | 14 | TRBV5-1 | ASSLEPGQEFTEAF
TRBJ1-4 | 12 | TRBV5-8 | ASSLVPFNEKLF
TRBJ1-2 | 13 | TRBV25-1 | ASSETGQMNYGYT
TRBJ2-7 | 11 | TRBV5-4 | ASSQGEVYEQY
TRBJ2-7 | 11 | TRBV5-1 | ASSLAGSAEQY
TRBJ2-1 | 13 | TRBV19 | ASTRGAAGYNEQF
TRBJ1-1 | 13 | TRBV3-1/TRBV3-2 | ASSPRDRGVTEAF
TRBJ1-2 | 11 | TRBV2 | ASTDRGRNGYT
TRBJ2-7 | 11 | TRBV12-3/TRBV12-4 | ASSFGHTYEQY
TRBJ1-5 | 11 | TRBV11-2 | ASSRGQNQPQH
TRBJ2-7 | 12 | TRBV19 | ASSIAQGRGEQY
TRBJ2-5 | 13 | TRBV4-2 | ASSPGTGVGETQY
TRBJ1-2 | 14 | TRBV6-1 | ASSETVTASNYGYT
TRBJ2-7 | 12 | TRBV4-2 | ASSHGSERSEQY
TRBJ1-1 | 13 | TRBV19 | ASSIYGGTNTEAF
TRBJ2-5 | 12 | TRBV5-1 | ASSGGQGKETQY
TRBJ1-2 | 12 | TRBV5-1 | ASSPKTEAYGYT
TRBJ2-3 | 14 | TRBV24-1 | ATSEPTSGEPDTQY
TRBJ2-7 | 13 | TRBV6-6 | ASSYPPGHGYEQY
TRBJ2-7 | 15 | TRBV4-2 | ASSQDPREPHSYEQY
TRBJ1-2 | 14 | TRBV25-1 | ASSAHRDTAMRGYT
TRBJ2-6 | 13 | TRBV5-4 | ASSLAGAGANVLT
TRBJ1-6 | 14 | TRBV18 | ASSVDTGPRNSPLH
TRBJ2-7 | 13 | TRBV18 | ASSQGDSSSYEQY
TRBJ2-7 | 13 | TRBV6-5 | ASSRTGVPSSEQY
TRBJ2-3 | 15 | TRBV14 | ASSHKAWTGGTDTQY
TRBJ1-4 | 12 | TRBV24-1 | ARGQSATNEKLF